This entry is about one T cell receptor beta chain. Its antigen is still unknown. This entry belongs to a study of OX40 agonist ivuxolimab in advanced cancers. Findings and caveats of the study: Among the lowest levels of clonal expansion were found in partial responders at 0.1-3.0 mg/kg. Fewer expanded clones were found on average in CD4+ than in CD8+ T cells.

Profiled with immunoSEQ multiplex PCR; TCRdb holds only in-frame clones, not every one. The data hold approximately 52,000 clones, with about 85% observed a single time. The germline gives CDR1 LNHDA, CDR2 SQIVND (reference sequence). This CDR3 comprises 15 residues. Unmatched junction bases numbered 6, after V lost 5 bases and J lost 0 bases. The clonotype originates from an adult with an advanced solid tumor such as melanoma, head and neck, liver or kidney cancer. The specimen comprised CD4+ or CD8+ T cells sorted from blood, sampled in a trial of the OX40 agonist ivuxolimab. The J gene is TRBJ1-1, the V gene TRBV19; TRBD1 agrees at 7 bases. The CDR3 protein is CASSPWDSMNTEAFF. In DNA, the CDR3 is TGTGCCAGTAGTCCGTGGGACAGCATGAACACTGAAGCTTTCTTT.